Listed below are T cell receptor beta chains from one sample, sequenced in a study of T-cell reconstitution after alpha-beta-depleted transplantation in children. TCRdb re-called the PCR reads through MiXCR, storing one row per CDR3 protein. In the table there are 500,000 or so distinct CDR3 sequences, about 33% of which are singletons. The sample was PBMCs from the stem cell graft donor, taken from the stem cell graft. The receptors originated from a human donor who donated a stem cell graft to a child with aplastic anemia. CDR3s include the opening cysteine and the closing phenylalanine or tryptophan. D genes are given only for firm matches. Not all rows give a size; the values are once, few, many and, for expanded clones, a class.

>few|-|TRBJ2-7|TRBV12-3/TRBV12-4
CASSFKFSGRTYEQYF
TGTGCCAGCAGTTTCAAGTTTTCGGGCAGGACCTACGAGCAGTACTTC
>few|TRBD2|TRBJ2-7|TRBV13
CASSPGGSGRPEQYF
TGTGCCAGCAGCCCAGGAGGTAGCGGGAGGCCCGAGCAGTACTTC
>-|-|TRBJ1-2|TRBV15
CATSRAPGGAYGYTF
TGTGCCACCAGCAGGGCCCCCGGGGGCGCGTATGGCTACACCTTC
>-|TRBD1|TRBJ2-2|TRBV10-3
CAISAVEGQGFAGELFF
TGTGCCATCAGTGCGGTCGAAGGACAGGGATTCGCCGGGGAGCTGTTTTTT
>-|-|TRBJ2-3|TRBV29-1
CSGDATDTQYF
TGCAGCGGTGACGCAACAGATACGCAGTATTTT
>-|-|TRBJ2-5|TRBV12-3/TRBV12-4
CASSFDQPGAQYF
TGTGCCAGCAGTTTCGATCAGCCGGGGGCCCAGTACTTC
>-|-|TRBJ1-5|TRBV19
CASSIAGVSLGRNQPQHF
TGTGCCAGTAGTATAGCGGGAGTGAGCTTGGGGCGCAATCAGCCCCAGCATTTT
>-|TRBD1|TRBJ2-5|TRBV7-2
CASSPGQGGKYF
TGTGCCAGCAGCCCAGGACAGGGGGGCAAGTACTTC
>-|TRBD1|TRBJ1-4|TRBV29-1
CSGRDSGEKLFF
TGCAGCGGCCGGGACAGTGGTGAAAAACTGTTTTTT
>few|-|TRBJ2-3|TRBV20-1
CSARVPLKDTQYF
TGCAGTGCTAGGGTACCGCTCAAAGATACGCAGTATTTT
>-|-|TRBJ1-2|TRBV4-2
CASSQLPQPGPWGYTF
TGTGCCAGCAGCCAACTACCCCAGCCGGGCCCCTGGGGCTACACCTTC
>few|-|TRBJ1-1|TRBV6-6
CASCVTLGTEAFF
TGTGCCAGCTGCGTGACCTTAGGCACTGAAGCTTTCTTT
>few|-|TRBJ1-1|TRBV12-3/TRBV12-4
CASTGPPDTEAFF
TGTGCCAGCACCGGGCCCCCGGACACTGAAGCTTTCTTT
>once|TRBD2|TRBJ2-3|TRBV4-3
CASSQEVPSGSSDTQYF
TGCGCCAGCAGCCAAGAGGTGCCTAGCGGGAGTTCAGATACGCAGTATTTT
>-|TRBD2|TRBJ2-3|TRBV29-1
CSVGGYGVTDTQYF
TGCAGCGTGGGGGGGTATGGGGTCACAGATACGCAGTATTTT